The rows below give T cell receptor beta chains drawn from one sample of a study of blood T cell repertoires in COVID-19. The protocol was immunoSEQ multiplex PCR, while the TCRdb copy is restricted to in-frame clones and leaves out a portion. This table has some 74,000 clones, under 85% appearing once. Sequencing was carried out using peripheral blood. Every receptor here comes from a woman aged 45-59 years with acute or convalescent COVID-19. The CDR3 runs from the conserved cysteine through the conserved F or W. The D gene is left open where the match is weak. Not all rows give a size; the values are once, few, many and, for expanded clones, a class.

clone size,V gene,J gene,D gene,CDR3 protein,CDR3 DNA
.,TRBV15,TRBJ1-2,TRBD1,CATSRDRQGDGYTF,TGTGCCACCAGCAGAGATCGGCAGGGGGATGGCTACACCTTC
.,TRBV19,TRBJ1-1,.,CASSTHRDTEAFF,TGTGCCAGTAGTACACACAGGGACACTGAAGCTTTCTTT
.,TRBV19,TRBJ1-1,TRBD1,CASSSTGSTEAFF,TGTGCCAGTAGTTCGACAGGGAGCACTGAAGCTTTCTTT
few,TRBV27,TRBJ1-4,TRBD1,CASSLGQPATNEKLFF,TGTGCCAGCAGTTTGGGACAGCCCGCAACTAATGAAAAACTGTTTTTT
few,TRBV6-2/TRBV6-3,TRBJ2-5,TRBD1,CASSYGPLQGKQETQYF,TGTGCCAGCAGTTACGGTCCGCTACAGGGGAAGCAGGAGACCCAGTACTTC
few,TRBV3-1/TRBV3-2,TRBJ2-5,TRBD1,CASRKRGREETQYF,TGTGCCAGCAGAAAAAGGGGGCGGGAAGAGACCCAGTACTTC
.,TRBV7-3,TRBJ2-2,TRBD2,CASSFSAGGTGELFF,TGTGCCAGCAGCTTTTCTGCGGGAGGGACCGGGGAGCTGTTTTTT
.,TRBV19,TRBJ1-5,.,CASTDSSNQPQHF,TGTGCCAGTACAGACAGTAGCAATCAGCCCCAGCATTTT
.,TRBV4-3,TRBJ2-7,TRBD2,CASSQGLGAYEQYF,TGCGCCAGCAGCCAGGGACTAGGGGCCTACGAGCAGTACTTC
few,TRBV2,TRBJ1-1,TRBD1,CASRERISWTGDTEAFF,TGTGCCAGCAGGGAAAGGATTTCCTGGACAGGGGACACTGAAGCTTTCTTT
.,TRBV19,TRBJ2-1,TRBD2,CASSGRRGTYNEQFF,TGTGCCAGTAGCGGGAGGCGGGGGACCTACAATGAGCAGTTCTTC
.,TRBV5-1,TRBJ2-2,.,CASSLGLGDLGELFF,TGCGCCAGCAGCTTAGGGCTCGGGGACTTGGGGGAGCTGTTTTTT
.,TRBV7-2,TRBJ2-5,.,CASSLEYTGETQYF,TGTGCCAGCAGCTTAGAATACACCGGGGAGACCCAGTACTTC
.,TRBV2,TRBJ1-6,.,CASSEGDSPLHF,TGTGCCAGCAGTGAGGGAGATTCACCCCTCCACTTT
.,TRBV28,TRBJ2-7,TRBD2,CASRAGASSYEQYF,TGTGCCAGCAGGGCGGGAGCGAGCTCCTACGAGCAGTACTTC
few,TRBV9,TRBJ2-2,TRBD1,CASSIRQGSNTGELFF,TGTGCCAGCAGCATACGACAGGGTTCAAACACCGGGGAGCTGTTTTTT
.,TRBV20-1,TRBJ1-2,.,CSASPGFGYGYTF,TGCAGTGCTAGTCCAGGCTTTGGCTATGGCTACACCTTC
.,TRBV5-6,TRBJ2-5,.,CASSLLGGEETQYF,TGTGCCAGCAGCTTGCTAGGGGGGGAAGAGACCCAGTACTTC
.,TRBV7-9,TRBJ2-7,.,CASSFGSGGQMVWEQYF,TGTGCCAGCAGCTTTGGGTCCGGTGGACAGATGGTATGGGAGCAGTACTTC
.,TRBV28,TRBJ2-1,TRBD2,CASSSPLAGVIYEQFF,TGTGCCAGCAGCTCCCCCTTAGCGGGAGTCATCTATGAGCAGTTCTTC
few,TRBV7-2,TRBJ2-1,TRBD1,CASSLGTGIGYNEQFF,TGTGCCAGCAGCTTAGGGACAGGGATAGGGTACAATGAGCAGTTCTTC
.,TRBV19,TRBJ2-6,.,CASSPTGIGANVLTF,TGTGCCAGTAGTCCCACAGGGATAGGGGCCAACGTCCTGACTTTC
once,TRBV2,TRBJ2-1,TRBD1,CASSADRGGEQFF,TGTGCCAGCAGTGCTGACAGGGGTGGCGAGCAGTTCTTC
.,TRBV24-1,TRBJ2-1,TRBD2,CATSDLSSSGRASYNEQFF,TGTGCCACCAGTGATTTGTCTTCTAGCGGACGAGCCTCCTACAATGAGCAGTTCTTC
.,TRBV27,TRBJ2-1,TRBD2,CASRGPRLAGNNEQFF,TGTGCCAGCAGGGGTCCTAGACTAGCAGGTAACAATGAGCAGTTCTTC
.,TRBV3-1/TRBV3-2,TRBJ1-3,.,CASSDLAGTIYF,TGTGCCAGCAGCGATCTGGCGGGCACCATATATTTT
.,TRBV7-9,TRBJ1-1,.,CASSLQGNTEAFF,TGTGCCAGCAGCCTACAGGGGAACACTGAAGCTTTCTTT
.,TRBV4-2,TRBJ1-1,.,CASSQDNPGRGEAFF,TGTGCCAGCAGCCAAGATAATCCAGGTCGTGGTGAAGCTTTCTTT
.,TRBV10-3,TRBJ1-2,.,CAISESGQIYGYTF,TGTGCCATCAGTGAGTCCGGACAGATCTATGGCTACACCTTC
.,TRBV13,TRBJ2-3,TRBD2,CASSFAGGATDTQYF,TGTGCCAGCAGCTTTGCGGGGGGCGCCACAGATACGCAGTATTTT
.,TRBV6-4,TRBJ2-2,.,CASSDTGAGELFF,TGTGCCAGCAGTGACACGGGGGCCGGGGAGCTGTTTTTT
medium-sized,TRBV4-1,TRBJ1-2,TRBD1,CASSLDRGDNYGYTF,TGCGCCAGCAGCCTAGACAGGGGCGACAACTATGGCTACACCTTC
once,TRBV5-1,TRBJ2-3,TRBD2,CASSLARGGGTDTQYF,TGCGCCAGCAGCTTGGCCCGGGGAGGGGGCACAGATACGCAGTATTTT
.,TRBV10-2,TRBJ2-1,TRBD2,CASGGLAGRNEQFF,TGCGCCAGCGGTGGACTAGCGGGGCGAAATGAGCAGTTCTTC
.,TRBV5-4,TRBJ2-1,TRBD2,CASSTLLSGVNNEQFF,TGTGCCAGCAGCACTCTTCTCAGCGGGGTGAACAATGAGCAGTTCTTC
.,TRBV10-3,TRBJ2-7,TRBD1,CALWDSSYEQYF,TGTGCCCTCTGGGACAGTTCCTACGAGCAGTACTTC
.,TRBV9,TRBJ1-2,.,CASSVVAGIDGYTF,TGTGCCAGCAGCGTAGTAGCAGGGATCGATGGCTACACCTTC
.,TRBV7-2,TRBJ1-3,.,CASSLTGYGNTIYF,TGTGCCAGCAGCTTAACAGGGTATGGAAACACCATATATTTT
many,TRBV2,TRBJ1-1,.,CASNPTSGGTEAFF,TGTGCCAGCAACCCGACCTCGGGGGGCACTGAAGCTTTCTTT
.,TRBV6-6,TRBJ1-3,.,CASSYSDRNPGNTIYF,TGTGCCAGCAGTTACTCTGACAGGAACCCTGGAAACACCATATATTTT
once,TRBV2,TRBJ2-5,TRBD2,CASSEASGEETQYF,TGTGCCAGCAGTGAAGCTAGCGGGGAAGAGACCCAGTACTTC
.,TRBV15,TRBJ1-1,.,CATSRGQGGTEAFF,TGTGCCACCAGCAGAGGTCAGGGCGGCACTGAAGCTTTCTTT
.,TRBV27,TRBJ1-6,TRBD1,CASSTGGSINSPLHF,TGTGCCAGCAGCACAGGGGGCAGCATTAATTCACCCCTCCACTTT
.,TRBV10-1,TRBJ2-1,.,CASSGGGRSYNEQFF,TGCGCCAGCAGTGGCGGGGGCCGCTCCTACAATGAGCAGTTCTTC
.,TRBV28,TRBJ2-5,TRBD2,CASTITSGRRETQYF,TGTGCCAGCACCATCACCAGCGGGAGAAGGGAGACCCAGTACTTC
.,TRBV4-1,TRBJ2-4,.,CASSQEYSPLNIQYF,TGCGCCAGCAGCCAAGAGTACAGTCCATTGAACATTCAGTACTTC
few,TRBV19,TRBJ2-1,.,CASSIRTKDEQFF,TGTGCCAGTAGTATTCGGACTAAAGATGAGCAGTTCTTC
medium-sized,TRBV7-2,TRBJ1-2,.,CASSLWVGGLGYTF,TGTGCCAGCAGCTTATGGGTAGGCGGATTGGGCTACACCTTC
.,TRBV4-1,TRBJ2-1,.,CASSQGRGTSSYNEQFF,TGCGCCAGCAGCCAAGGAAGGGGGACGAGCTCCTACAATGAGCAGTTCTTC
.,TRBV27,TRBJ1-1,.,CASSLTTTRAQNTEAFF,TGTGCCAGCAGTTTAACCACAACTAGAGCCCAGAACACTGAAGCTTTCTTT
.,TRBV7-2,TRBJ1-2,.,CASSLVMFSWGGNYGYTF,TGTGCCAGCAGCTTAGTTATGTTTAGTTGGGGGGGCAACTATGGCTACACCTTC
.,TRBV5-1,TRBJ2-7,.,CASTPGLTYEQYF,TGCGCCAGCACCCCGGGGTTGACCTACGAGCAGTACTTC
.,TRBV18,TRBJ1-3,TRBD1,CATIGDRDRGSGNTIYF,TGTGCCACCATCGGAGACAGGGACAGGGGCTCTGGAAACACCATATATTTT
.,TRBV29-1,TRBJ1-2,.,CSVPREANYGYTF,TGCAGCGTTCCCAGGGAAGCTAACTATGGCTACACCTTC
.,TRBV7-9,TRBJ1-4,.,CASSLGMADEKLFF,TGTGCCAGCAGCCTCGGGATGGCCGATGAAAAACTGTTTTTT
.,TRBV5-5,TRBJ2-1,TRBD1,CASSLDLTQGTEQFF,TGTGCCAGCAGCTTGGACCTAACACAGGGGACTGAGCAGTTCTTC
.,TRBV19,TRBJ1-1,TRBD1,CASSIVGRGSPKTEAFF,TGTGCCAGTAGTATAGTGGGCAGGGGGAGTCCCAAGACTGAAGCTTTCTTT
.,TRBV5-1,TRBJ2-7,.,CASSLAGFSYEQYF,TGCGCCAGCAGCTTGGCGGGATTCTCCTACGAGCAGTACTTC
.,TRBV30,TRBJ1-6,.,CAWSLGADSPLHF,TGTGCCTGGAGCCTAGGGGCGGATTCACCCCTCCACTTT